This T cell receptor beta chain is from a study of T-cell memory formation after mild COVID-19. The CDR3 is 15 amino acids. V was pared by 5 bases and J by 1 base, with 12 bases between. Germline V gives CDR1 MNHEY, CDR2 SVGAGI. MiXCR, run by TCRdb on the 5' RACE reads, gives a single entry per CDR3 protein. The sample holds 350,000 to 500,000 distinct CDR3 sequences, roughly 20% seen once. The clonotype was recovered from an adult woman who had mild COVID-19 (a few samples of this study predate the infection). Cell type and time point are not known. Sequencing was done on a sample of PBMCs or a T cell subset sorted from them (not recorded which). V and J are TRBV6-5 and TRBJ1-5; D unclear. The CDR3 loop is CASSLRGGSNQPQHF. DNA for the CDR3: TGTGCCAGCAGTCTCCGTGGTGGAAGCAATCAGCCCCAGCATTTT.